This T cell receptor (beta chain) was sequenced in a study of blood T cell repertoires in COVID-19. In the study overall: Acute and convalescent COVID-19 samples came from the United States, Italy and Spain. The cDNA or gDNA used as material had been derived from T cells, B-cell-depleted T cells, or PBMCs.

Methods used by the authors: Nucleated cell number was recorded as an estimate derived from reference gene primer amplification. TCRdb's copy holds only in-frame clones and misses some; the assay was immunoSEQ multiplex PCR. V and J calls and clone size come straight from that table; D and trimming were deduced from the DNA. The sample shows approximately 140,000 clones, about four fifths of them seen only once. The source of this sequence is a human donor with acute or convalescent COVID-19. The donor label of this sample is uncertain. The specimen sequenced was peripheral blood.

CDR3 region: CASSLGGIISNQPQHF. The DNA of the CDR3 is TGTGCCAGCAGTCTGGGGGGGATCATTTCCAATCAGCCCCAGCATTTT. The chain carries TRBV28 and TRBJ1-5, with a tentative D call TRBD1 (5 bases). This CDR3 has 16 amino acids. The germline gives CDR1 MDHEN, CDR2 SYDVKM. V was shortened by 5 bases and J by 3 bases, with 17 bases between the two germline ends.